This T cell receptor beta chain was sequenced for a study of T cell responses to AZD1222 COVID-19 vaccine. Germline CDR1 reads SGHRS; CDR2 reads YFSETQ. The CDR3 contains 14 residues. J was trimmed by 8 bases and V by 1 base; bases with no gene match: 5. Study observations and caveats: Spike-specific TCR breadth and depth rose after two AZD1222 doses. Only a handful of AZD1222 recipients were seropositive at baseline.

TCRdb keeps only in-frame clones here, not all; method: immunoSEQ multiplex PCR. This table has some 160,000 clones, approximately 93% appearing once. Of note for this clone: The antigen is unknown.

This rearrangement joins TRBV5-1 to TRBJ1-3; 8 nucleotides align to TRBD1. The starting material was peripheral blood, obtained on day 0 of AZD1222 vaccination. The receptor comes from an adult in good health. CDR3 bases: TGCGCCAGCAGCTTGTCAGGGGGCAGGGACACCATATATTTT. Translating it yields CASSLSGGRDTIYF.